These 9 T cell receptor beta chains were sequenced from one sample in a study of control samples from healthy donors and cancer patients. Libraries were prepared by immunoSEQ multiplex PCR; TCRdb keeps only in-frame clonotypes and omits some of them. The repertoire holds some 140,000 clones, approximately 94% seen once, with approximately 6.1% in the top ten. Sequencing used blood. The source of these receptors is a man aged 40-49 years in good health.

This chain links TRBV7-9 with TRBJ1-2; D perhaps matches TRBD1 (6 bases). V was trimmed by 5 bases and J by 2 bases, leaving 9 bases between them. Germline CDR1 SEHNR, CDR2 FQNEAQ (reference sequence). This CDR3 is 13 amino acids long. The CDR3 loop is CASSRTENYGYTF. The CDR3 DNA sequence: TGTGCCAGCAGCAGGACAGAGAACTATGGCTACACCTTC.

The rearrangement links TRBV5-1 to TRBJ1-1; D not resolved. The V and J ends lost 4 bases and 6 bases respectively, with 13 bases between them. The CDR3 consists of 13 residues. CDR1 and CDR2 from the germline V gene are SGHRS and YFSETQ. CDR3 DNA: TGCGCCAGCAGCGCGCCGGTCGGGGCTGAAGCTTTCTTT. This codes for CASSAPVGAEAFF.

The chain joins TRBV19 to TRBJ1-2; possibly TRBD1 for D (6 bases). CDR3 length equals 15 residues. Trimming took off 0 bases at V and 2 bases at J, with 10 bases between the two ends. Germline lookup yields CDR1 LNHDA and CDR2 SQIVND (reference sequence). CDR3 nucleotides: TGTGCCAGTAGTATAGATGGCAGGGGCAACTATGGCTACACCTTC. Protein: CASSIDGRGNYGYTF.

The rearrangement joins TRBV19 to TRBJ2-3; D possibly matches TRBD1 or TRBD2 (5 bases each). The CDR3 is made up of 13 amino acids. Germline CDR1 LNHDA, CDR2 SQIVND (reference sequence). Between the trimmed V and J ends, which lost 3 bases and 4 bases, there was a span of 8 bases. CDR3 coding DNA: TGTGCCAGTAGTATTCGGGGCTCAGATACGCAGTATTTT. Its protein is CASSIRGSDTQYF.

V and J are TRBV19 and TRBJ2-1; the D call may be TRBD1 or TRBD2 (5 bases each). Germline V gene sequence: CDR1 LNHDA, CDR2 SQIVND (reference sequence). Between the trimmed V and J ends, which lost 3 bases and 6 bases, there was a span of 15 bases. CDR3 length equals 15 residues. CDR3 sequence (DNA): TGTGCCAGTAGTATCTCCGGGGCTCGCCGCAATGAGCAGTTCTTC. Its protein is CASSISGARRNEQFF.

The chain recombines TRBV4-1 with TRBJ1-1; 8 bases fit TRBD1. From germline, CDR1 is MGHRA and CDR2 YSYEKL. V gave up 4 bases and J gave up 10 bases; unmatched junction bases: 23. The CDR3 has 18 amino acids. CDR3 in DNA: TGCGCCAGCAGCCTCCAAGGGGGGACAGGCACCTTAGGGAGTGGAGCTTTCTTT. Its protein product is CASSLQGGTGTLGSGAFF.

The chain links TRBV4-1 to TRBJ2-2; D gene uncertain. The CDR3 is 15 residues long. Germline loops: CDR1 MGHRA, CDR2 YSYEKL. The ends were cut back, 1 base at V and 1 base at J, with 7 bases in the middle. DNA for the CDR3: TGCGCCAGCAGCCAAGTGTCAGTGAACACCGGGGAGCTGTTTTTT. It is translated as CASSQVSVNTGELFF.

The V call is TRBV7-2, the J call TRBJ2-1, with D possibly called TRBD1 or TRBD2 (6 bases each). The CDR3 runs 16 residues. The V gene lost 5 bases and the J gene lost 0 bases, with 14 bases spanning the gap. Germline assignment: CDR1 SGHTA and CDR2 FQGNSA. The chain's CDR3 is CASSPRRGASYNEQFF. The CDR3 bases are TGTGCCAGCAGCCCCCGGAGGGGGGCCTCCTACAATGAGCAGTTCTTC.

This chain connects TRBV29-1 to TRBJ2-7; D is perhaps TRBD1 (5 bases). CDR3 length: 12 residues. Trimming shortened V by 7 bases and J by 9 bases, and 19 bases separated the two germline ends. CDR1 and CDR2 from the germline V gene are SQVTM and ANQGSEA. The CDR3 sequence: CSDLGAPTRQYF. CDR3 DNA sequence: TGCAGCGACTTAGGGGCCCCTACGAGGCAGTACTTC.